The subject of this entry is one T cell receptor beta chain. This record belongs to a study of blood T cells in healthy people across ages. The use of a sample-barcoded 5' primer and a J-beta primer mix characterized a second PCR of roughly 6 to 11 cycles. From each sample, at least 2.5 million paired-end reads containing CDR3 were obtained. TCRdb recomputed calls from the 5' RACE reads with MiXCR, one row per CDR3 protein. The sample has some 700,000 distinct CDR3 sequences, around 40% seen once; the top ten hold 20% to 25%. Isolated PBMCs totaled at least 7 million in each sample. CDR1 SGHDT and CDR2 YYEEEE come from the germline V gene. The CDR3 contains 16 residues.

This rearrangement joins TRBV5-6 to TRBJ2-5; no clear D gene. The J call may be faulty, since TRBJ2-1 better matches the DNA end. Specimen: blood. The TCR was taken from a woman aged 55-69 years in good health. CDR3 region: CASSLDVSLYQETQFF. DNA for the CDR3: TGTGCCAGCAGCTTGGACGTCAGCTTGTATCAAGAGACCCAGTTCTTC.